This is a list of T cell receptor beta chains from one sample in a study of cytomegalovirus exposure and HLA in healthy donors. Produced via immunoSEQ multiplex PCR; TCRdb's table is partial and in-frame only. Of about 130,000 clones in the sample, roughly 70% were seen once. Sequenced: PBMCs. The receptors shown here come from a man between 18 and 29 years old in good health and CMV-seropositive. CDR3s include the opening cysteine and the closing phenylalanine or tryptophan. The D gene is left open where the match is weak. Part of the rows lack a size; the others show once, few, many or a class for expanded clones.

d_gene: TRBD1; j_gene: TRBJ2-7; abundance: once; v_gene: TRBV9; CDR3nt: TGTGCCAGCAGCGTAGGGACAGGGACCTACGAGCAGTACTTC; CDR3aa: CASSVGTGTYEQYF
d_gene: -; j_gene: TRBJ1-5; abundance: -; v_gene: TRBV6-4; CDR3nt: TGTGCCAGCACCATTTCGCCAGGAGGTCGGAATCAGCCCCAGCATTTT; CDR3aa: CASTISPGGRNQPQHF
d_gene: TRBD1; j_gene: TRBJ1-2; abundance: -; v_gene: TRBV5-4; CDR3nt: TGTGCCAGCAGCTTGGACAGGGGCCGAGGCTACACCTTC; CDR3aa: CASSLDRGRGYTF
d_gene: -; j_gene: TRBJ1-5; abundance: -; v_gene: TRBV23-1; CDR3nt: TGCGCCAGCAGTCAATGGGTCGGAGGGGACAGCAATCAGCCCCAGCATTTT; CDR3aa: CASSQWVGGDSNQPQHF
d_gene: -; j_gene: TRBJ1-2; abundance: -; v_gene: TRBV19; CDR3nt: TGTGCCAGTAGTATAGGTCAGGTGACTAACTATGGCTACACCTTC; CDR3aa: CASSIGQVTNYGYTF
d_gene: TRBD1; j_gene: TRBJ1-2; abundance: -; v_gene: TRBV4-2; CDR3nt: TGTGCCAGCAGCCAAGGGGTGGGACAGGGAGACTATGGCTACACCTTC; CDR3aa: CASSQGVGQGDYGYTF
d_gene: TRBD2; j_gene: TRBJ2-2; abundance: -; v_gene: TRBV28; CDR3nt: TGTGCCAGCAGTTTGACGGGGGGCACCGGGGAGCTGTTTTTT; CDR3aa: CASSLTGGTGELFF
d_gene: -; j_gene: TRBJ1-1; abundance: -; v_gene: TRBV15; CDR3nt: TGTGCCACCAGCAGAGATGAAATAGCCCTGAACACTGAAGCTTTCTTT; CDR3aa: CATSRDEIALNTEAFF
d_gene: -; j_gene: TRBJ2-1; abundance: -; v_gene: TRBV6-1; CDR3nt: TGTGCCAGCAGTCAGGCCGTTCTTGGGTTCTTC; CDR3aa: CASSQAVLGFF
d_gene: -; j_gene: TRBJ2-7; abundance: -; v_gene: TRBV6-6; CDR3nt: TGTGCCAGCAGTTACGCCAGCACCACCCTAGGGCAGTACTTC; CDR3aa: CASSYASTTLGQYF
d_gene: -; j_gene: TRBJ1-3; abundance: -; v_gene: TRBV15; CDR3nt: TGTGCCACCAGCAGAGCCCTCTCTGGAAACACCATATATTTT; CDR3aa: CATSRALSGNTIYF
d_gene: -; j_gene: TRBJ2-3; abundance: -; v_gene: TRBV5-4; CDR3nt: TGTGCCAGCAGCTTGGGCGGCGGGGGCTCATCGGATACGCAGTATTTT; CDR3aa: CASSLGGGGSSDTQYF
d_gene: -; j_gene: TRBJ1-2; abundance: -; v_gene: TRBV15; CDR3nt: TGTGCCACCAGCAGAGGGTTCCAGGGGCTAATTGGCTACACCTTC; CDR3aa: CATSRGFQGLIGYTF
d_gene: TRBD1; j_gene: TRBJ2-7; abundance: few; v_gene: TRBV6-6; CDR3nt: TGTGCCAGCAGTTATCCCCGGACAGGGGGTAGTTACGAGCAGTACTTC; CDR3aa: CASSYPRTGGSYEQYF
d_gene: -; j_gene: TRBJ1-4; abundance: -; v_gene: TRBV28; CDR3nt: TGTGCCAGTACCAGATTGTGGGAAAAACTGTTTTTT; CDR3aa: CASTRLWEKLFF
d_gene: TRBD2; j_gene: TRBJ2-2; abundance: few; v_gene: TRBV7-8; CDR3nt: TGTGCCAGCAGCTCTAAGCGGGGGGCGACAAACACCGGGGAGCTGTTTTTT; CDR3aa: CASSSKRGATNTGELFF
d_gene: -; j_gene: TRBJ1-2; abundance: -; v_gene: TRBV7-2; CDR3nt: TGTGCCAGCAGCTCCCGGGGCTATGGCTACACCTTC; CDR3aa: CASSSRGYGYTF
d_gene: -; j_gene: TRBJ2-7; abundance: once; v_gene: TRBV9; CDR3nt: TGTGCCAGCAGCGCGGACCCACAGGGCCAGCAGTACTTC; CDR3aa: CASSADPQGQQYF
d_gene: -; j_gene: TRBJ1-3; abundance: few; v_gene: TRBV11-1; CDR3nt: TGTGCCAGCAGCTTAGAGGACAGTACGTACTCTGGAAACACCATATATTTT; CDR3aa: CASSLEDSTYSGNTIYF
d_gene: -; j_gene: TRBJ2-1; abundance: once; v_gene: TRBV27; CDR3nt: TGTGCCAGCAGTTACACACCACTAGCCTACAATGAGCAGTTCTTC; CDR3aa: CASSYTPLAYNEQFF
d_gene: TRBD1; j_gene: TRBJ1-1; abundance: -; v_gene: TRBV7-2; CDR3nt: TGTGCCAGCAGCTCCTATATAGGACAGGGGAAAACTGAAGCTTTCTTT; CDR3aa: CASSSYIGQGKTEAFF
d_gene: -; j_gene: TRBJ1-1; abundance: few; v_gene: TRBV7-8; CDR3nt: TGTGCCAGCAGCTTAGGTCAGAACACTGAAGCTTTCTTT; CDR3aa: CASSLGQNTEAFF
d_gene: -; j_gene: TRBJ2-5; abundance: -; v_gene: TRBV29-1; CDR3nt: TGCAGCGTTGAAGACTCTCCGGTTAGAGAGACCCAGTACTTC; CDR3aa: CSVEDSPVRETQYF
d_gene: -; j_gene: TRBJ1-1; abundance: -; v_gene: TRBV20-1; CDR3nt: TGCAGTGCTAGGGGCTACACTGAAGCTTTCTTT; CDR3aa: CSARGYTEAFF
d_gene: -; j_gene: TRBJ1-4; abundance: -; v_gene: TRBV28; CDR3nt: TGTGCCAGCAGTCCGACAGGATTAGGGGAAAAACTGTTTTTT; CDR3aa: CASSPTGLGEKLFF
d_gene: -; j_gene: TRBJ1-5; abundance: -; v_gene: TRBV30; CDR3nt: TGTGCCTGGAGTCTCGACACAGGGAACAATCAGCCCCAGCATTTT; CDR3aa: CAWSLDTGNNQPQHF
d_gene: TRBD1; j_gene: TRBJ2-7; abundance: once; v_gene: TRBV13; CDR3nt: TGTGCCAGCAGCCCTGCTGGGACAGGGACCTACGAGCAGTACTTC; CDR3aa: CASSPAGTGTYEQYF
d_gene: -; j_gene: TRBJ1-1; abundance: -; v_gene: TRBV4-2; CDR3nt: TGTGCCAGCAGCCAATTACAGGGCGAGGCTGAAGCTTTCTTT; CDR3aa: CASSQLQGEAEAFF
d_gene: TRBD2; j_gene: TRBJ2-2; abundance: few; v_gene: TRBV30; CDR3nt: TGTGCCTTCAGAAGAAGGGCTAGCGGAAGTGGGACCGGGGAGCTGTTTTTT; CDR3aa: CAFRRRASGSGTGELFF
d_gene: -; j_gene: TRBJ2-7; abundance: -; v_gene: TRBV21-1; CDR3nt: TGTGCCAGCAGCAGGGGGGTCGTGAGGGGCAGGGAATACGAGCAGTACTTC; CDR3aa: CASSRGVVRGREYEQYF
d_gene: -; j_gene: TRBJ2-1; abundance: -; v_gene: TRBV14; CDR3nt: TGTGCCAGCAGCCAACCGACTAAACGGGAGAATGAGCAGTTCTTC; CDR3aa: CASSQPTKRENEQFF
d_gene: -; j_gene: TRBJ1-2; abundance: -; v_gene: TRBV5-1; CDR3nt: TGCGCCAGCAGCTCCTCCCTCTCGGCAGGGATGAGCGGCTACACCTTC; CDR3aa: CASSSSLSAGMSGYTF
d_gene: -; j_gene: TRBJ2-7; abundance: -; v_gene: TRBV28; CDR3nt: TGTGCCAGCAGGCTTAACCCTTCGACAGGCCGGGCCTACGAGCAGTACTTC; CDR3aa: CASRLNPSTGRAYEQYF
d_gene: TRBD1; j_gene: TRBJ1-1; abundance: -; v_gene: TRBV10-3; CDR3nt: TGTGCCATCGGGACAGGGGGCGAGGAAGCTTTCTTT; CDR3aa: CAIGTGGEEAFF
d_gene: TRBD1; j_gene: TRBJ1-1; abundance: -; v_gene: TRBV28; CDR3nt: TGTGCCAGCAGTTCGAAAACGACAGGGGCGGTAGTAGGAGCTTTCTTT; CDR3aa: CASSSKTTGAVVGAFF